This TCR beta chain was profiled in a study of T cells in localized non-small cell lung cancer. On this clone itself: Its antigen remains unidentified.

The method was immunoSEQ multiplex PCR; TCRdb's version includes in-frame clones alone and lacks a portion of them. Among roughly 67,000 clones, roughly 81% were seen once, and the ten largest hold less than 15%. Study-wide points: Sequencing involved a lone tumor region, leaving heterogeneity possible. Adjacent uninvolved lung had the highest clonality, suggesting focused antigen responses. Blood T cell density predicted longer survival; adjacent-lung clonality, shorter. Adjacent lung was found to contain a median around 56 of the top 100 tumor clones.

This CDR3 has 13 amino acids. Germline V lookup: CDR1 MGHRA, CDR2 YSYEKL. The V end lost 4 bases, the J end lost 3 bases, and 9 bases lay between the germline ends. This chain links TRBV4-1 with TRBJ2-5; no reliable D call. The input for sequencing was peripheral blood, taken before any cancer treatment. The source of this sequence is a female donor over 55 with stage I lung adenocarcinoma. CDR3 in DNA: TGCGCCAGCAGCCGGGCGCAAGAAGAGACCCAGTACTTC. It specifies CASSRAQEETQYF.